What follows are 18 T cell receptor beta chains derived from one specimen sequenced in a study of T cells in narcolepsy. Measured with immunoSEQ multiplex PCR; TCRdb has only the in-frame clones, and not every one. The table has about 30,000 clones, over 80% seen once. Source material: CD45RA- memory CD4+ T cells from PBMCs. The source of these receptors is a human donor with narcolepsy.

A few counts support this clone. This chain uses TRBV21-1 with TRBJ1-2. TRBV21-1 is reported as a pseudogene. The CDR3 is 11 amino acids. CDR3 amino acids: CASKGQGGYTF. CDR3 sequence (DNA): TGTGCCAGCAAGGGTCAAGGTGGCTACACCTTC.

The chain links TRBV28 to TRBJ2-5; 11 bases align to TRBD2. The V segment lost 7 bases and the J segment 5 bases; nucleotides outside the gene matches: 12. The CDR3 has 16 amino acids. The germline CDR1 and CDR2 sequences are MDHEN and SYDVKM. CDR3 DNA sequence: TGTGCCAGCACTTCTAGCGGGGGGCCGAAATCGGAGACCCAGTACTTC. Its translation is CASTSSGGPKSETQYF.

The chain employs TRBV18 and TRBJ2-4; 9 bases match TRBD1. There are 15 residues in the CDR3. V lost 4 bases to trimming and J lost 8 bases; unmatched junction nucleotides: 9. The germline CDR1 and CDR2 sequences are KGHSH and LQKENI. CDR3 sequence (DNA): TGTGCCAGCTCACTCGGGACAGGGAGGTATGACATTCAGTACTTC. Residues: CASSLGTGRYDIQYF.

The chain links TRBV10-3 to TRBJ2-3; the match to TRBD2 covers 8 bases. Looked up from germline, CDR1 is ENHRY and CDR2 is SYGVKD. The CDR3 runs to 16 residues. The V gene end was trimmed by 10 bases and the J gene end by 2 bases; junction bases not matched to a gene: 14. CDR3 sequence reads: CATGLAPPQYTDTQYF. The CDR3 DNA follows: TGTGCCACCGGACTAGCTCCCCCCCAGTACACAGATACGCAGTATTTT.

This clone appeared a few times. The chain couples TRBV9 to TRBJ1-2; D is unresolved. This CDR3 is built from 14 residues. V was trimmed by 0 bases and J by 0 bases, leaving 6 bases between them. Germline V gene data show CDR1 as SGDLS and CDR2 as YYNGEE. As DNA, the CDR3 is TGTGCCAGCAGCGTAGGTAGAGCTAACTATGGCTACACCTTC. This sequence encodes CASSVGRANYGYTF.

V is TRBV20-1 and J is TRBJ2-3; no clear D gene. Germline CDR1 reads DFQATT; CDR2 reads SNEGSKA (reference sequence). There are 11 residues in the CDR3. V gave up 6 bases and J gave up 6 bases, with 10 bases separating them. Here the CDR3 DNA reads TGCAGTGCAATGACCCAGGATACGCAGTATTTT. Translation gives CSAMTQDTQYF.

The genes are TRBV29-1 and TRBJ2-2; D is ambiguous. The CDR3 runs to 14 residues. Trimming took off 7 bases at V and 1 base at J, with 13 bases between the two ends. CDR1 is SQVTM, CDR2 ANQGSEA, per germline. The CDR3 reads CSAQGTLNTGELFF. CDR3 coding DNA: TGCAGCGCCCAAGGCACTTTGAACACCGGGGAGCTGTTTTTT.

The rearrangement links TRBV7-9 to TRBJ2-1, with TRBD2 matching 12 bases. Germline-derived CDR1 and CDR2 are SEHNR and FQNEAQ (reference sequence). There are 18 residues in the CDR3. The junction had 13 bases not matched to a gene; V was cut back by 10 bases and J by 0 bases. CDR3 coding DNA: TGTGCCATCGGGGGACTAGCGGGCTCCTTAAGCTCCTACAATGAGCAGTTCTTC. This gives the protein CAIGGLAGSLSSYNEQFF.

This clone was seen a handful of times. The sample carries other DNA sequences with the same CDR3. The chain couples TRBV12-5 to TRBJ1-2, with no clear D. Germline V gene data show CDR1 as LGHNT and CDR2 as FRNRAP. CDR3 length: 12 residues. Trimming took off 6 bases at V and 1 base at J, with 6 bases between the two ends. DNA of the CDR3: TGTGCTAGTGGACATAGTAACTATGGCTACACCTTC. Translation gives CASGHSNYGYTF.

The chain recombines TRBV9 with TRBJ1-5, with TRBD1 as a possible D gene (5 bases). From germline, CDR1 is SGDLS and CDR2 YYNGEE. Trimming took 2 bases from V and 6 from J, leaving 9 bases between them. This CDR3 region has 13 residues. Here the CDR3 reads CASSVGLFQPQHF. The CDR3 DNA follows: TGTGCCAGCAGCGTGGGGCTATTTCAGCCCCAGCATTTT.

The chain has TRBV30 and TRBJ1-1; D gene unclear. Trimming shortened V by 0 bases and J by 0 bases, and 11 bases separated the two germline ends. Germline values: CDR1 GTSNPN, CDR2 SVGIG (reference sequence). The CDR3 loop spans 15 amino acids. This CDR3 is CAWSVRRDMNTEAFF. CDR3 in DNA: TGTGCCTGGAGTGTACGTAGGGATATGAACACTGAAGCTTTCTTT.

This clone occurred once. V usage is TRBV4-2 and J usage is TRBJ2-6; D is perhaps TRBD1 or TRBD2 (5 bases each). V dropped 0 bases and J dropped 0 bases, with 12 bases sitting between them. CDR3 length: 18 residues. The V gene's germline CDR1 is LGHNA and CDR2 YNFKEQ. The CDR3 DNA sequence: TGTGCCAGCAGCCAAGAGGGCCGGGGCCTCTCTGGGGCCAACGTCCTGACTTTC. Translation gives CASSQEGRGLSGANVLTF.

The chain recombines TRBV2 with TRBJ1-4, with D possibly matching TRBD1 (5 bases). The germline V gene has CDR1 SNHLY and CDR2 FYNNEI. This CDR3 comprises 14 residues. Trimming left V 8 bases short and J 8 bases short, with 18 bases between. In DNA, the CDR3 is TGTGCCAGCTGCCTGGGGGGGAGAGTAGAAAAACTGTTTTTT. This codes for CASCLGGRVEKLFF.

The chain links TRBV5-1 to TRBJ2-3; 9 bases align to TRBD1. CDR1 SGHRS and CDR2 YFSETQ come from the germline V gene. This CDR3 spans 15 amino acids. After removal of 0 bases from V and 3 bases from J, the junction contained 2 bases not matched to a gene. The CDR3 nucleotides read TGCGCCAGCAGCTTGGTCGGACAGGGGACAGATACGCAGTATTTT. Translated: CASSLVGQGTDTQYF. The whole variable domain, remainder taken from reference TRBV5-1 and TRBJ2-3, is KAGVTQTPRYLIKTRGQQVTLSCSPISGHRSVSWYQQTPGQGLQFLFEYFSETQRNKGNFPGRFSGRQFSNSRSEMNVSTLELGDSALYLCASSLVGQGTDTQYFGPGTRLTVL.

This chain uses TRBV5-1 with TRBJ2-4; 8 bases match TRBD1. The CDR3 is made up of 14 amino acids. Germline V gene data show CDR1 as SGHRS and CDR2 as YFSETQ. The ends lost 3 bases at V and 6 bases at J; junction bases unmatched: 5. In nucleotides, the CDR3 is TGCGCCAGCAGCTCCAGGGGGCGAAGAAACATTCAGTACTTC. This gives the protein CASSSRGRRNIQYF.

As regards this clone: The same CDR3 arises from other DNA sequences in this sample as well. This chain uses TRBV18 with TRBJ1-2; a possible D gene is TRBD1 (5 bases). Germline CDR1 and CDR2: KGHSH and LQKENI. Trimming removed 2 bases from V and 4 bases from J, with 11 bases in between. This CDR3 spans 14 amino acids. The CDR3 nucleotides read TGTGCCAGCTCACCATTGGAGGGACTCTATGGCTACACCTTC. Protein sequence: CASSPLEGLYGYTF. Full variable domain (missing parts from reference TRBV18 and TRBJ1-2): NAGVMQNPRHLVRRRGQEARLRCSPMKGHSHVYWYRQLPEEGLKFMVYLQKENIIDESGMPKERFSAEFPKEGPSILRIQQVVRGDSAAYFCASSPLEGLYGYTFGSGTRLTVV.

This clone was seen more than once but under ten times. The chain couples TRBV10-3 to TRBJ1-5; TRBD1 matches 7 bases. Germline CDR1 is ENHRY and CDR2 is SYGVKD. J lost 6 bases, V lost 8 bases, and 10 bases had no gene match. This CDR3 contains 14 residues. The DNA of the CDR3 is TGTGCCATCGCCAGGGGGATAGAAGGTCAGCCCCAGCATTTT. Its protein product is CAIARGIEGQPQHF.

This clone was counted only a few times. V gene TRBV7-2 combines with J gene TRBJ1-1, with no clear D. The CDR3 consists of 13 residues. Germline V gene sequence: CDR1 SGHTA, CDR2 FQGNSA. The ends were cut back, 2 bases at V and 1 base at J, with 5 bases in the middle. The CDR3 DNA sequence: TGTGCCAGCAGCTTAAAGTGGAACACTGAAGCTTTCTTT. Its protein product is CASSLKWNTEAFF.